Included here is one T cell receptor beta chain sequence, with context. Antigen unknown. This sample is part of a study of T cell repertoires in cytomegalovirus infection. Study findings and constraints: It was HLA-C-restricted CMV-specific TCR beta clonotypes that dominated the response ex vivo.

TCRdb called the reads again in MiXCR, with one record for every CDR3 protein. The repertoire consists of approximately 120,000 distinct CDR3 sequences, with 29% occurring once and the leading ten covering about 81%. This CDR3 is 13 amino acids long. Trimming shortened V by 4 bases and J by 8 bases, and 12 bases separated the two germline ends. The input for sequencing was CD8+ T cells from cultured PBMCs, taken from culture after CMV antigen stimulation. The clonotype originates from a human donor in good health (CMV status not recorded). Some clones in this sample may be carry-over from other donors' samples. The rearrangement links TRBV12-3 or TRBV12-4 to TRBJ2-1; D uncertain. The CDR3, as DNA: TGTGCCAGCAGTTATCCCCCTACCTATGAGCAGTTCTTC. Amino acids: CASSYPPTYEQFF.